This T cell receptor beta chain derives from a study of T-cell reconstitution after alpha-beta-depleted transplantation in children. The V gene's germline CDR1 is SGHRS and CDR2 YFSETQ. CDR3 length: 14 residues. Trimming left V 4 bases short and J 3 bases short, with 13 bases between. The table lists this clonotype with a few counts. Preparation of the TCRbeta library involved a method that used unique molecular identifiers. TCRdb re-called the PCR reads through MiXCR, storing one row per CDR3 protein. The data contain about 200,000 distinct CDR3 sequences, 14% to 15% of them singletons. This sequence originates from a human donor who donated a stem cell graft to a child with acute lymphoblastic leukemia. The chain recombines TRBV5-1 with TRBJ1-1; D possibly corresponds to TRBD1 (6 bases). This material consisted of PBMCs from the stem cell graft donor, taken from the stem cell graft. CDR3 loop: CASSGPGQYTEAFF. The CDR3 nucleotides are TGCGCCAGCAGCGGACCGGGACAATACACTGAAGCTTTCTTT.